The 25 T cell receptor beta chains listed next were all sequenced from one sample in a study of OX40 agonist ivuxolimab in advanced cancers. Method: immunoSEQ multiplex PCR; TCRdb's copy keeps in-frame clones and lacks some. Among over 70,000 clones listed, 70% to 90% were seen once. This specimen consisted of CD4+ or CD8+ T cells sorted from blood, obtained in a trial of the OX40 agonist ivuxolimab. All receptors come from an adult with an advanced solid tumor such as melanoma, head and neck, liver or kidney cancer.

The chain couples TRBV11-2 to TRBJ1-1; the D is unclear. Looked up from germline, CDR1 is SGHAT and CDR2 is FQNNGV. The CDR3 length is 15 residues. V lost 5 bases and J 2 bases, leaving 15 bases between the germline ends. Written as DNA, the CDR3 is TGTGCCAGCAGCAACCAGGCGGCGGAAAACACTGAAGCTTTCTTT. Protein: CASSNQAAENTEAFF. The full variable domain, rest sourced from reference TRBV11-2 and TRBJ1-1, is EAGVAQSPRYKIIEKRQSVAFWCNPISGHATLYWYQQILGQGPKLLIQFQNNGVVDDSQLPKDRFSAERLKGVDSTLKIQPAKLEDSAVYLCASSNQAAENTEAFFGQGTRLTVV.

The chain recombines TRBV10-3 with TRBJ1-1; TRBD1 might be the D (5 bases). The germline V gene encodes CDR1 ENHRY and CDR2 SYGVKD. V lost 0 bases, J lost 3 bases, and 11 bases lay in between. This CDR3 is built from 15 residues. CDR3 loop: CAISESTAGDTEAFF. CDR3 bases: TGTGCCATCAGTGAGTCGACCGCGGGGGACACTGAAGCTTTCTTT.

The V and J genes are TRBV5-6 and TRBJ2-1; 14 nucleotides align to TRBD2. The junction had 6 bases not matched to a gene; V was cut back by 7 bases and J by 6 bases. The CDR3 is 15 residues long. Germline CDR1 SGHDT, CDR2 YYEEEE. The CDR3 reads CASGLAGGGGNEQFF. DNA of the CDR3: TGTGCCAGCGGACTAGCGGGAGGAGGAGGCAATGAGCAGTTCTTC.

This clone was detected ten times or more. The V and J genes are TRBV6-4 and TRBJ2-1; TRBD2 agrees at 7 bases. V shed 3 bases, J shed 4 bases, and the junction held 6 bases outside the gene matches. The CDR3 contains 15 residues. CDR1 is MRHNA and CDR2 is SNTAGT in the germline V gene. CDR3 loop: CASSESASGYNEQFF. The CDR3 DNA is TGTGCCAGCAGTGAATCGGCTAGCGGATACAATGAGCAGTTCTTC.

The CDR3 sequence is CASSLPRELRNTIYF. The CDR3, as DNA: TGTGCCAGCAGCCTCCCCCGGGAGCTCAGGAACACCATATATTTT. The chain uses TRBV7-9 and TRBJ1-3, with D uncertain. The germline CDR1 and CDR2 sequences are SEHNR and FQNEAQ (reference sequence). The CDR3 length is 15 residues. Trimming cost V 5 bases and J 7 bases, with 18 bases left between them.

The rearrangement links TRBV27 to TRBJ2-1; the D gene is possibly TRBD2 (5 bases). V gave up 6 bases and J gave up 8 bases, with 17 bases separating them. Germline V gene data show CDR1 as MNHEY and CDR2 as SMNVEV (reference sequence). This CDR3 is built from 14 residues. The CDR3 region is CASSHPITRDEQFF. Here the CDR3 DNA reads TGTGCCAGCAGCCACCCCATCACTAGGGATGAGCAGTTCTTC.

CDR3 amino acids: CASSVAGNERVYEQYF. The DNA of the CDR3 is TGTGCCAGCAGCGTAGCAGGGAACGAAAGGGTCTACGAGCAGTACTTC. The chain combines TRBV9 with TRBJ2-7; D may be TRBD1 (5 bases). This CDR3 is 16 amino acids long. V lost 0 bases to trimming and J lost 3 bases, with 16 bases between them. The germline V gene has CDR1 SGDLS and CDR2 YYNGEE. The variable domain in full, completed from reference TRBV9 and TRBJ2-7, reads DSGVTQTPKHLITATGQRVTLRCSPRSGDLSVYWYQQSLDQGLQFLIQYYNGEERAKGNILERFSAQQFPDLHSELNLSSLELGDSALYFCASSVAGNERVYEQYFGPGTRLTVT.

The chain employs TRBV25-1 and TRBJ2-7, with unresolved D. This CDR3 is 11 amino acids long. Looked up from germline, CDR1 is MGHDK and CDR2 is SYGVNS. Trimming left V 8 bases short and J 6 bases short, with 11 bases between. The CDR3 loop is CASGAVTEQYF. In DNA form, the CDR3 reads TGTGCCAGCGGCGCGGTGACCGAGCAGTACTTC.

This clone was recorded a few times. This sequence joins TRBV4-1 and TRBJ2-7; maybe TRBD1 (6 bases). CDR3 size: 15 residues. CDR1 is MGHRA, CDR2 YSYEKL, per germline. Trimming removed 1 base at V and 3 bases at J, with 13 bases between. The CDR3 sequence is CASSQALDRRYEQYF. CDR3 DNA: TGCGCCAGCAGCCAAGCCCTAGACAGGCGCTACGAGCAGTACTTC.

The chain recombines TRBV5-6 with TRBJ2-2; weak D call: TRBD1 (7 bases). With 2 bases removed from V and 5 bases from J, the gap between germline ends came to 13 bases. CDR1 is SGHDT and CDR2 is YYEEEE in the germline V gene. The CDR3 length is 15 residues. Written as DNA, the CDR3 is TGTGCCAGCAGCTTAGGAGGGGGCGGAACCGGGGAGCTGTTTTTT. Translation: CASSLGGGGTGELFF.

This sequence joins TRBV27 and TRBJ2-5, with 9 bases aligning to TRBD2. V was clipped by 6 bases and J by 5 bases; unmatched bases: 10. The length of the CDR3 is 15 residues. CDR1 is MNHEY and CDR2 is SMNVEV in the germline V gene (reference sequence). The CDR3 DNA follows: TGTGCCAGCAGCTATTGGCTAGCGGGAATCGAGACCCAGTACTTC. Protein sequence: CASSYWLAGIETQYF.

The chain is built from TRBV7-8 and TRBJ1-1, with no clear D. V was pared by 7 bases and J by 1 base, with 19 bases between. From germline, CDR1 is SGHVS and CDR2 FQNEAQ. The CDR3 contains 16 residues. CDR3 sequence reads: CASTPRPGRGNTEAFF. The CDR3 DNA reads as TGTGCCAGCACCCCAAGGCCAGGAAGAGGGAACACTGAAGCTTTCTTT.

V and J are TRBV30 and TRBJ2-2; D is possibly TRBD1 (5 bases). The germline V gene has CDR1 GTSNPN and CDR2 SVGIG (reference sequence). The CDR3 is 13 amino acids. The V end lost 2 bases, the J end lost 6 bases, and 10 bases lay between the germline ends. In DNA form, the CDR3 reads TGTGCCTGGAGTCCAGGGTCGGCCGGGGAGCTGTTTTTT. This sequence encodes CAWSPGSAGELFF.

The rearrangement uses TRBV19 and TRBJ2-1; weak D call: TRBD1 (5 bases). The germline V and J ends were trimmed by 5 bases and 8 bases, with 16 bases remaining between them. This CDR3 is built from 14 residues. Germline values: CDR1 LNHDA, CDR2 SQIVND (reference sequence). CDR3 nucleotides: TGTGCCAGTAGTGGGGCGGTAGCTTTGGATGAGCAGTTCTTC. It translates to CASSGAVALDEQFF.

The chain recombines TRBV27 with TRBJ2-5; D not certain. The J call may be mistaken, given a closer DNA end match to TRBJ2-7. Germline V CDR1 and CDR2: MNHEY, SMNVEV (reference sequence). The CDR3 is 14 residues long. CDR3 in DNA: TGTGCCAGCAGTTTTTCCCCGCGAAGAAACGAGCAGTACTTC. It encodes CASSFSPRRNEQYF.

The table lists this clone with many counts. CDR3: CASRGQSSGNTIYF. The DNA for the CDR3 is TGTGCCAGCAGGGGACAGAGCTCTGGAAACACCATATATTTT. V is TRBV6-1 and J is TRBJ1-3; TRBD1 agrees at 7 bases. This CDR3 is 14 amino acids long. Germline CDR1 and CDR2: MNHNS and SASEGT. Trimming removed 6 bases from V and 0 bases from J; junction bases left unmatched: 2.

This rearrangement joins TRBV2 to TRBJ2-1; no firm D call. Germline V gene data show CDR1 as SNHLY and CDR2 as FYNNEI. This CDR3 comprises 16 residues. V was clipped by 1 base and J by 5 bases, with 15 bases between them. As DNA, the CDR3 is TGTGCCAGCAGTGAAGTCAACCTACCGGTCAACAATGAGCAGTTCTTC. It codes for CASSEVNLPVNNEQFF.

The DNA for the CDR3 is TGTGCCAGTAGTATGGTCGGGACAGGGGACGAGCAGTACTTC. The encoded protein is CASSMVGTGDEQYF. The gene calls are TRBV19 and TRBJ2-7, with 10 nucleotides matching TRBD1. The junction had 4 bases not matched to a gene; V was cut back by 3 bases and J by 5 bases. The CDR3 is made up of 14 amino acids. Per germline, CDR1 LNHDA and CDR2 SQIVND (reference sequence). The full variable domain, completed using reference TRBV19 and TRBJ2-7, is DGGITQSPKYLFRKEGQNVTLSCEQNLNHDAMYWYRQDPGQGLRLIYYSQIVNDFQKGDIAEGYSVSREKKESFPLTVTSAQKNPTAFYLCASSMVGTGDEQYFGPGTRLTVT.

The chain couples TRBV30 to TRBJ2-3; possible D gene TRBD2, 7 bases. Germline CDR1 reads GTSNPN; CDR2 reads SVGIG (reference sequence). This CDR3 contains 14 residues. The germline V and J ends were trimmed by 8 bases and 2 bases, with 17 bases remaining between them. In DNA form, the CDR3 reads TGTGCCGCGAAACAGGGAGGGTTCACAGATACGCAGTATTTT. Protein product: CAAKQGGFTDTQYF.

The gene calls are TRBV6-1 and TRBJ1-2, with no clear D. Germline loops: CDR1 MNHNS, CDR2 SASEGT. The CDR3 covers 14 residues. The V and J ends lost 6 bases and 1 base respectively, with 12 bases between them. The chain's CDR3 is CASREYMFNYGYTF. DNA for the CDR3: TGTGCCAGCAGGGAATATATGTTTAACTATGGCTACACCTTC.

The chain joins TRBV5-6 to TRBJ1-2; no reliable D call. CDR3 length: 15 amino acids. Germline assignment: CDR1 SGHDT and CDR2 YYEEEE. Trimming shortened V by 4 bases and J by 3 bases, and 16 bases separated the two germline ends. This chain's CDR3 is CASSPYGGGYYGYTF. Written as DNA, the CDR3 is TGTGCCAGCAGCCCTTACGGTGGTGGATACTATGGCTACACCTTC.

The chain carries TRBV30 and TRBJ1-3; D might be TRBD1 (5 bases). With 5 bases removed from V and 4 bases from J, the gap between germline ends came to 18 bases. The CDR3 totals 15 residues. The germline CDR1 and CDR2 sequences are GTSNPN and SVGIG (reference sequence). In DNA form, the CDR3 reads TGTGCCTGGGGACCCGCTGGGGGTAGAGGAAACACCATATATTTT. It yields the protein CAWGPAGGRGNTIYF.

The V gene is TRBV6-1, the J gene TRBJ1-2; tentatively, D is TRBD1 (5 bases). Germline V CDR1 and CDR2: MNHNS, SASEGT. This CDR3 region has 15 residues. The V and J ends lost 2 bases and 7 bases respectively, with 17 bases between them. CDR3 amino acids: CASSEFEGMAGGYTF. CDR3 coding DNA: TGTGCCAGCAGTGAATTTGAGGGGATGGCTGGTGGCTACACCTTC.

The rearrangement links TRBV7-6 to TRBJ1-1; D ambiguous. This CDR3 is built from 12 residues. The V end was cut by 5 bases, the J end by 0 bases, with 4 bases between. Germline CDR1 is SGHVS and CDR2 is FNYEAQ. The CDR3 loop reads CASSRVNTEAFF. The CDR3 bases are TGTGCCAGCAGCAGGGTGAACACTGAAGCTTTCTTT.

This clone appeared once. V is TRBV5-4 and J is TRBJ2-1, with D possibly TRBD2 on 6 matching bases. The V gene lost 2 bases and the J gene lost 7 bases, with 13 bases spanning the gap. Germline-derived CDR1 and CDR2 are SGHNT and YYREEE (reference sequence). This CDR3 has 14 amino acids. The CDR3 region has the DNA TGTGCCAGCAGCTTTCAGGGAGGAATAAATGAGCAGTTCTTC. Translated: CASSFQGGINEQFF.